Below are 5 T cell receptor beta chains sequenced from a single sample in a study of blood T cell repertoires in COVID-19. Sequencing used immunoSEQ multiplex PCR; TCRdb keeps in-frame clones, though not all of them. The repertoire holds over 35,000 clones, with about three quarters as singletons. The source material was peripheral blood. The source of these receptors is a man aged 55 to 70 with active COVID-19.

The chain couples TRBV5-1 to TRBJ1-6; D not certain. Per the germline V gene, CDR1 is SGHRS and CDR2 is YFSETQ. CDR3 length: 12 residues. V lost 0 bases to trimming and J lost 10 bases, with 5 bases between them. The CDR3 bases are TGCGCCAGCAGCTTGGGTTCATCACCCCTCCACTTT. As protein: CASSLGSSPLHF.

The V call is TRBV9, the J call TRBJ2-3; 10 bases align to TRBD2. With 0 bases clipped from V and 8 bases from J, the junction kept 9 bases outside the gene matches. The germline V gene has CDR1 SGDLS and CDR2 YYNGEE. This CDR3 spans 16 amino acids. Here the CDR3 DNA reads TGTGCCAGCAGCGTAGGTACTAGCGGGGAGGGGGGTACGCAGTATTTT. Translating gives CASSVGTSGEGGTQYF.

The chain uses TRBV7-9 and TRBJ2-3, with 7 bases identical to TRBD2. Germline CDR1 SEHNR, CDR2 FQNEAQ (reference sequence). The CDR3 loop spans 15 amino acids. V dropped 5 bases and J dropped 4; count of bases not matched to a gene: 9. The CDR3 region has the DNA TGTGCCAGCAGCCTAGGGACTATCCAAGCAGATACGCAGTATTTT. It codes for CASSLGTIQADTQYF.

The rearrangement uses TRBV6-5 and TRBJ2-7, with TRBD2 as a possible D gene (6 bases). The germline V gene has CDR1 MNHEY and CDR2 SVGAGI. The CDR3 runs to 15 residues. The ends were cut back, 6 bases at V and 1 base at J, with 16 bases in the middle. CDR3 residues: CASSPEGSGSYEQYF. The CDR3 nucleotides are TGTGCCAGCAGCCCCGAGGGGAGCGGGTCCTACGAGCAGTACTTC.

This chain links TRBV11-2 with TRBJ2-7; D is uncertain. CDR1 and CDR2 from the germline V gene are SGHAT and FQNNGV. The CDR3 totals 16 residues. Between the trimmed V and J ends, which lost 5 bases and 3 bases, there was a span of 20 bases. This chain's CDR3 is CASSPSLARGSYEQYF. CDR3 DNA sequence: TGTGCCAGCAGCCCGTCCCTCGCAAGAGGCAGCTACGAGCAGTACTTC.